A selection of T cell receptor beta chains follows, all from one sample in a study of T-cell reconstitution after alpha-beta-depleted transplantation in children. TCRdb re-called the PCR reads with MiXCR, one entry per CDR3 protein. The table has 450,000 to 600,000 distinct CDR3 sequences, approximately 10% seen once. The sequencing used PBMCs, collected before TCRalphabeta/CD19-depleted stem cell transplant. The source is a child younger than 10 with inherited bone marrow failure, due to receive a stem cell transplant. The CDR3 runs from the conserved cysteine through the conserved F or W. D genes are given only for firm matches. Clone size, where shown, is once, few, many, or a class for clones that have expanded.

V gene	clone size	D gene	J gene	CDR3 DNA	CDR3 protein
TRBV7-2	few	TRBD2	TRBJ2-5	TGTGCCAGCAGTCTAGCGGGAGGGGCACAAGAGACCCAGTACTTC	CASSLAGGAQETQYF
TRBV27	many	.	TRBJ2-5	TGTGCCAGCAGTCCATACCCGCTAACCCAAGAGACCCAGTACTTC	CASSPYPLTQETQYF
TRBV5-6	few	TRBD1	TRBJ2-7	TGTGCCAGCAGCCCAACAGGGGGCCCCGAGCAGTACTTC	CASSPTGGPEQYF
TRBV10-3	many	.	TRBJ2-5	TGTGCCATCAGTTCCCAAGAGACCCAGTACTTC	CAISSQETQYF
TRBV13	many	.	TRBJ2-7	TGTGCCAGCAGCTTAGGTCCACCCCTCTACGAGCAGTACTTC	CASSLGPPLYEQYF
TRBV5-1	.	TRBD1	TRBJ2-3	TGCGCCAGCAGCAAGATGGGAGAGGGGGCAACAGATACGCAGTATTTT	CASSKMGEGATDTQYF
TRBV6-5	many	.	TRBJ1-5	TGTGCCAGCAGTTCACACGGCGGGCCTGTCGGTCAGCCCCAGCATTTT	CASSSHGGPVGQPQHF
TRBV15	.	.	TRBJ1-6	TGTGCCACCAAAGGGGTAGCCTCACCCCTCCACTTT	CATKGVASPLHF
TRBV12-3/TRBV12-4	many	.	TRBJ2-7	TGTGCCAGCAGTTTAAGGCCCTACGAGCAGTACTTC	CASSLRPYEQYF
TRBV20-1	few	.	TRBJ2-7	TGCAGTGCTAGCGGGCAGCGGGTTCGCACCTACGAGCAGTACTTC	CSASGQRVRTYEQYF
TRBV12-3/TRBV12-4	many	.	TRBJ2-3	TGTGCCAGCAGTTTCTTTACGGGACCCAGCACAGATACGCAGTATTTT	CASSFFTGPSTDTQYF
TRBV29-1	many	.	TRBJ1-1	TGCAGCGTTCAGGTCCCCAACACTGAAGCTTTCTTT	CSVQVPNTEAFF
TRBV9	many	.	TRBJ1-3	TGTGCCAGCAGCCAAGGACCGGGGACGTTGGACACCATATATTTT	CASSQGPGTLDTIYF
TRBV7-2	many	TRBD2	TRBJ2-7	TGTGCCAGCAGCTTAGATATTAGCGGGGCCTACGAGCAGTACTTC	CASSLDISGAYEQYF
TRBV30	.	TRBD2	TRBJ2-1	TGTGCCTGGAGGGTAAAGCTAGCGGGAGTAGGTGAGCAGTTCTTC	CAWRVKLAGVGEQFF
TRBV24-1	many	.	TRBJ2-3	TGTGCCACCAGTGAACCCGGACAAAGCACAGATACGCAGTATTTT	CATSEPGQSTDTQYF
TRBV2	many	.	TRBJ2-2	TGTGCCAGCAGTGTTGAGAGGGTGACCGGGGAGCTGTTTTTT	CASSVERVTGELFF
TRBV27	many	.	TRBJ2-1	TGTGCCAGCAGTTTATCCGGATTCTCCTACAATGAGCAGTTCTTC	CASSLSGFSYNEQFF
TRBV7-9	many	.	TRBJ2-3	TGTGCCAGCAGCTTACGGACCAACACAGATACGCAGTATTTT	CASSLRTNTDTQYF
TRBV18	.	TRBD2	TRBJ2-3	TGTGCCAGCTCACCGGGAGCGGGATTCGCCCCAGATACGCAGTATTTT	CASSPGAGFAPDTQYF
TRBV29-1	many	.	TRBJ2-6	TGCAGCGTTTTTGTCAGCTCTGGGGCCAACGTCCTGACTTTC	CSVFVSSGANVLTF
TRBV5-4	.	TRBD1	TRBJ2-5	TGTGCCAGCAGCTCGGGACAGGGGATGCGAGAGACCCAGTACTTC	CASSSGQGMRETQYF
TRBV15	.	TRBD1	TRBJ2-7	TGTGCCACCAGCAGAGGGACAGGGGGCCTGAACGAGCAGTACTTC	CATSRGTGGLNEQYF
TRBV28	many	TRBD2	TRBJ2-1	TGTGCCAGCAGTTTCCCTCCTTTGACTAGCGCTAACAATGAGCAGTTCTTC	CASSFPPLTSANNEQFF
TRBV28	.	TRBD2	TRBJ2-1	TGTGCCAGCAGTTTCGACGTCCGGGACTACTCCTACCAGGGGCAGTTCTTC	CASSFDVRDYSYQGQFF
TRBV30	many	.	TRBJ2-2	TGTGCCTGGAGTGTAGAGGTTAACACCGGGGAGCTGTTTTTT	CAWSVEVNTGELFF
TRBV6-5	many	.	TRBJ2-1	TGTGCCAGCAAGGCTAGCGCCGCCTACAATGAGCAGTTCTTC	CASKASAAYNEQFF
TRBV12-3/TRBV12-4	many	.	TRBJ1-2	TGTGCCAGCACGCCAACAGGGAGTTATGGCTACACCTTC	CASTPTGSYGYTF
TRBV5-1	many	.	TRBJ2-3	TGCGCCAGCAGCTTGGAAACGAGACGGAGCACAGATACGCAGTATTTT	CASSLETRRSTDTQYF
TRBV7-9	.	.	TRBJ2-7	TGTGCCAGCAGCCCGGGCTGGGTCAGTAGTGACGCGCAGTACTTC	CASSPGWVSSDAQYF
TRBV10-3	few	TRBD2	TRBJ2-1	TGTGCCATCAGTGCGGGCGGGAGCGGCTCCTACAATGAGCAGTTCTTC	CAISAGGSGSYNEQFF
TRBV7-2	many	.	TRBJ2-3	TGTGCCAGCAGCTTAGGACCAAGTGGGTCCCGCACAGATACGCAGTATTTT	CASSLGPSGSRTDTQYF
TRBV4-3	many	.	TRBJ2-3	TGCGCCAGCAGCCAAGATATATGGGGGGGGGCTAGGCGCGATACGCAGTATTTT	CASSQDIWGGARRDTQYF
TRBV6-5	few	.	TRBJ2-2	TGTGCCAGCAGTTACTCGATGGGCGAGAACACCGGGGAGCTGTTTTTT	CASSYSMGENTGELFF
TRBV6-5	.	.	TRBJ1-5	TGTGCCAGCAGTTACTCGAGCCAGGGGAGCAATCAGCCCCAGCATTTT	CASSYSSQGSNQPQHF
TRBV6-5	few	.	TRBJ2-3	TGTGCCAGCAGTTACTCTGGAGACCCTAGCACAGATACGCAGTATTTT	CASSYSGDPSTDTQYF
TRBV7-8	many	TRBD2	TRBJ2-1	TGTGCCAGCAGCTTAGAAGGACTAGCGGGCTACAATGAGCAGTTCTTC	CASSLEGLAGYNEQFF
TRBV15	many	.	TRBJ1-4	TGTGCCACCAGCAGAGCGGGGGCCATTCGCACTAATGAAAAACTGTTTTTT	CATSRAGAIRTNEKLFF
TRBV3-1	many	.	TRBJ2-5	TGTGCCAGCAGCCAAGTTTGGGTGGGGATGCCCCAGTACTTC	CASSQVWVGMPQYF
TRBV6-5	many	.	TRBJ1-1	TGTGCCAGCAGTTACTCGTTAAGCTCTGAAGCTTTCTTT	CASSYSLSSEAFF